The rows below give T cell receptor beta chains drawn from one sample of a study of cytomegalovirus exposure and HLA in healthy donors. The repertoire was sequenced with immunoSEQ multiplex PCR; TCRdb's copy has only in-frame clones and lacks some. Of roughly 120,000 clones listed, roughly 71% are singletons. The material sequenced was PBMCs. These receptors came from a man between 18 and 29 years old in good health and CMV-seropositive. The CDR3 runs from the conserved cysteine through the conserved F or W. The D gene is left open where the match is weak. Not all rows give a size; the values are once, few, many and, for expanded clones, a class.

D gene,V gene,clone size,J gene,CDR3 protein,CDR3 DNA
TRBD1,TRBV5-4,many,TRBJ1-1,CASSPPGQGGTEAFF,TGTGCCAGCAGCCCGCCGGGACAGGGCGGAACTGAAGCTTTCTTT
-,TRBV5-6,few,TRBJ1-1,CASSAARLNTEAFF,TGTGCCAGCAGCGCCGCCAGGTTGAACACTGAAGCTTTCTTT
-,TRBV30,-,TRBJ1-1,CAWSGDMGTEAFF,TGTGCCTGGAGTGGAGACATGGGCACTGAAGCTTTCTTT
-,TRBV29-1,-,TRBJ2-1,CSVVGAVGNEQFF,TGCAGCGTTGTTGGGGCAGTCGGTAATGAGCAGTTCTTC
-,TRBV6-5,-,TRBJ2-7,CASRTGHKTYEQYF,TGTGCCAGCAGGACGGGACACAAGACCTACGAGCAGTACTTC
-,TRBV7-9,-,TRBJ2-3,CASSPSTDTQYF,TGTGCCAGCAGCCCTAGCACAGATACGCAGTATTTT
TRBD2,TRBV7-2,-,TRBJ2-3,CASSLTSGTDTQYF,TGTGCCAGCAGCTTAACTAGCGGCACAGATACGCAGTATTTT
-,TRBV9,few,TRBJ1-1,CASSPRTENTEAFF,TGTGCCAGCAGCCCCCGGACAGAGAACACTGAAGCTTTCTTT
-,TRBV5-1,-,TRBJ2-5,CASRQGWEETQYF,TGCGCCAGCAGGCAGGGGTGGGAAGAGACCCAGTACTTC
TRBD2,TRBV11-3,-,TRBJ2-3,CASRSKRGGLADTQYF,TGTGCCAGCAGATCAAAACGCGGGGGTTTGGCAGATACGCAGTATTTT
-,TRBV13,few,TRBJ2-3,CASSSKTRITDTQYF,TGTGCCAGCAGCTCCAAGACTAGGATCACAGATACGCAGTATTTT
-,TRBV4-1,few,TRBJ1-1,CASSPGFGEAFF,TGCGCCAGCAGCCCGGGATTCGGTGAAGCTTTCTTT
TRBD1,TRBV7-9,-,TRBJ1-3,CASSQTGTGSGNTIYF,TGTGCCAGCAGTCAGACCGGGACAGGCTCTGGAAACACCATATATTTT
-,TRBV11-2,few,TRBJ2-1,CASSLLAIPYNEQFF,TGTGCCAGCAGCTTACTAGCGATCCCCTACAATGAGCAGTTCTTC
TRBD2,TRBV2,-,TRBJ2-3,CASGGTSKDTQYF,TGTGCCAGCGGCGGGACTAGCAAAGATACGCAGTATTTT
TRBD2,TRBV6-5,few,TRBJ2-3,CASGSGAGHTDTQYF,TGTGCCAGCGGGAGCGGAGCGGGGCACACAGATACGCAGTATTTT
TRBD1,TRBV6-6,-,TRBJ2-1,CASSRQGSSYNEQFF,TGTGCCAGCAGTCGACAGGGGAGCTCCTACAATGAGCAGTTCTTC
-,TRBV7-8,-,TRBJ1-6,CASSPYRAQNSPLHF,TGTGCCAGCAGCCCTTACAGGGCCCAGAATTCACCCCTCCACTTT
-,TRBV5-1,few,TRBJ1-5,CASSLRGLADQPQHF,TGCGCCAGCAGCTTGCGGGGGTTGGCGGATCAGCCCCAGCATTTT
-,TRBV28,once,TRBJ1-1,CASSLIQANTEAFF,TGTGCCAGCAGTCTAATTCAAGCTAACACTGAAGCTTTCTTT
TRBD2,TRBV5-4,-,TRBJ2-1,CASSSTGGAYEQFF,TGTGCCAGCAGCTCCACGGGGGGGGCATATGAGCAGTTCTTC
TRBD2,TRBV10-2,-,TRBJ2-1,CASRVTTSGANNEQFF,TGCGCCAGCAGGGTAACGACTAGCGGGGCCAACAATGAGCAGTTCTTC
TRBD1,TRBV6-4,few,TRBJ1-1,CASSAGTGGSTEAFF,TGTGCCAGCAGTGCCGGGACAGGCGGGAGCACTGAAGCTTTCTTT
-,TRBV5-1,-,TRBJ2-5,CASSFAGLSTQYF,TGCGCCAGCAGCTTCGCGGGGTTGTCGACCCAGTACTTC
TRBD1,TRBV29-1,-,TRBJ2-7,CSVEAFDRGYEQYF,TGCAGCGTTGAAGCTTTTGACAGGGGCTACGAGCAGTACTTC
TRBD2,TRBV6-4,few,TRBJ2-3,CASSDSSTSGGDLDTQYF,TGTGCCAGCAGTGACTCGTCGACTAGCGGGGGGGACTTGGATACGCAGTATTTT
-,TRBV7-9,-,TRBJ1-5,CASSLGTAVHF,TGTGCCAGCAGCTTAGGGACAGCGGTCCATTTT
-,TRBV19,once,TRBJ1-5,CASSIGRTNQPQHF,TGTGCCAGTAGTATTGGACGGACTAATCAGCCCCAGCATTTT
TRBD2,TRBV18,-,TRBJ2-1,CASSLLLADYNEQFF,TGTGCCAGCTCACTATTACTAGCGGACTACAATGAGCAGTTCTTC
TRBD1,TRBV7-9,few,TRBJ1-1,CASRTDRVTEAFF,TGTGCCAGCAGAACGGACAGGGTCACTGAAGCTTTCTTT
-,TRBV28,-,TRBJ1-2,CASGEGYGYTF,TGTGCCAGCGGGGAGGGGTATGGCTACACCTTC
-,TRBV5-5,-,TRBJ1-1,CASSLERVTEAFF,TGTGCCAGCAGCTTGGAGAGGGTCACTGAAGCTTTCTTT
-,TRBV30,-,TRBJ2-7,CAWSDSYEQYF,TGTGCCTGGAGTGACAGCTACGAGCAGTACTTC
-,TRBV5-1,-,TRBJ1-1,CASSLLSGDNNEAFF,TGCGCCAGCAGCTTGCTCTCGGGAGACAATAATGAAGCTTTCTTT
-,TRBV28,-,TRBJ2-4,CASSFREDLSRVPPVGQNIQYF,TGTGCCAGCAGTTTCCGCGAGGATCTTTCAAGGGTACCCCCGGTGGGGCAAAACATTCAGTACTTC
-,TRBV5-1,-,TRBJ2-1,CASSLSYLAGRQFF,TGCGCCAGCAGCTTGTCCTACCTAGCCGGGCGGCAGTTCTTC
-,TRBV6-5,-,TRBJ1-2,CASSYEPGTNYGYTF,TGTGCCAGCAGTTACGAACCCGGGACTAACTATGGCTACACCTTC
TRBD1,TRBV30,-,TRBJ1-5,CAWSVQGGSSNQPQHF,TGTGCCTGGAGTGTACAAGGGGGCAGTAGCAATCAGCCCCAGCATTTT
TRBD2,TRBV19,-,TRBJ2-1,CASSRGGDSYNEQFF,TGTGCCAGTAGTCGGGGGGGGGACTCCTACAATGAGCAGTTCTTC
-,TRBV11-2,once,TRBJ1-1,CASSLDQGYTEAFF,TGTGCCAGCAGCTTAGACCAGGGGTACACTGAAGCTTTCTTT
TRBD1,TRBV25-1,-,TRBJ2-4,CASSAPTGQVIQYF,TGTGCCAGCAGTGCTCCGACAGGGCAGGTGATTCAGTACTTC
TRBD2,TRBV2,-,TRBJ2-7,CASNRRLAALYEQYF,TGTGCCAGCAACCGACGACTAGCGGCCCTCTACGAGCAGTACTTC
-,TRBV4-1,few,TRBJ2-7,CASSQRTVSSYEQYF,TGCGCCAGCAGCCAGCGGACTGTAAGCTCCTACGAGCAGTACTTC
-,TRBV10-3,-,TRBJ2-1,CAISESPSSYNEQFF,TGTGCCATCAGTGAGAGTCCCAGCTCCTACAATGAGCAGTTCTTC
-,TRBV4-1,-,TRBJ1-3,CASSLSGGNTIYF,TGCGCCAGCAGTCTTTCAGGGGGAAACACCATATATTTT
TRBD1,TRBV19,-,TRBJ1-4,CASSSWTGTNEKLFF,TGTGCCAGTAGTAGCTGGACAGGGACTAATGAAAAACTGTTTTTT
-,TRBV9,-,TRBJ2-5,CASSPTSWGGGETQYF,TGTGCCAGCAGCCCAACAAGCTGGGGAGGAGGGGAGACCCAGTACTTC
TRBD2,TRBV29-1,-,TRBJ2-3,CSVDSWLAATDTQYF,TGCAGCGTTGACTCGTGGCTAGCGGCCACAGATACGCAGTATTTT
-,TRBV6-6,-,TRBJ1-1,CASSLLGADAEAFF,TGTGCCAGCAGTTTGTTAGGGGCGGACGCTGAAGCTTTCTTT
TRBD1,TRBV28,-,TRBJ2-1,CASSLWTGGKLNEQFF,TGTGCCAGCAGTTTATGGACAGGGGGCAAGTTGAATGAGCAGTTCTTC
-,TRBV2,-,TRBJ1-4,CASREGYSAKLFF,TGTGCCAGCAGGGAGGGGTATTCGGCAAAACTGTTTTTT
-,TRBV30,once,TRBJ2-3,CAWSSGGYRTDTQYF,TGTGCCTGGAGTTCAGGGGGGTATCGGACAGATACGCAGTATTTT
TRBD1,TRBV19,-,TRBJ1-4,CASSSLTGGKSLLFF,TGTGCCAGTAGTAGCCTGACAGGGGGGAAGTCCCTCCTGTTTTTT
-,TRBV19,-,TRBJ1-2,CASSIQANAGYTF,TGTGCCAGTAGTATACAGGCAAATGCGGGCTACACCTTC